Below, one T cell receptor beta chain is given with its context. As yet, its antigen is unknown. This sample is drawn from a study of T cell repertoires in cytomegalovirus infection. Study background: Carrying CMV and the relevant HLA type showed in public TCR beta signatures.

TCRdb analysed the reads with MiXCR anew, one entry per CDR3 protein. The repertoire consists of just under 500,000 distinct CDR3 sequences, with 33% occurring once and the leading ten covering about a sixth. Germline lookup yields CDR1 MNHGY and CDR2 SAAAGT. This CDR3 region has 13 residues. Trimming left V 5 bases short and J 6 bases short, with 11 bases between. This rearrangement joins TRBV6-8 to TRBJ2-1; D remains ambiguous. The specimen was cultured PBMCs, collected from culture after CMV antigen stimulation. This receptor was obtained from a human donor in good health (CMV status not recorded). Some clones in this sample may be carry-over from other donors' samples. This chain's CDR3 is CASSKIEVNEQFF. CDR3 DNA: TGTGCCAGCAGTAAAATAGAAGTCAATGAGCAGTTCTTC.